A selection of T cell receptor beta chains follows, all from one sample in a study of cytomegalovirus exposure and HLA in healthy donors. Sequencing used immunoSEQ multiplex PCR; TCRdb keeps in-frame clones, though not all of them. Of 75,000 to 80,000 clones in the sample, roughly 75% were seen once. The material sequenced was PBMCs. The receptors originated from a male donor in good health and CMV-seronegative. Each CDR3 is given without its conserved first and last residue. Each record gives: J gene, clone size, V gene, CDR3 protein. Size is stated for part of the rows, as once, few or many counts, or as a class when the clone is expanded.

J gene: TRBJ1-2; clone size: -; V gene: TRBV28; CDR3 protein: ASSSTGDLYGYP
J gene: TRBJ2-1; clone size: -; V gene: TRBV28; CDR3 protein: ASSTGTSAYNEQF
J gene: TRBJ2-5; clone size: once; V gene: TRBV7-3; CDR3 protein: ASSLGTGGQETQY
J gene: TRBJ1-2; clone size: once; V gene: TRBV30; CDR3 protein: AWSRDSRGYT
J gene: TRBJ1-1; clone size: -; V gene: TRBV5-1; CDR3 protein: ASRSTGGRCEAF
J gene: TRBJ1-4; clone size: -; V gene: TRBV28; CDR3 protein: ASSFRTVNEKLF
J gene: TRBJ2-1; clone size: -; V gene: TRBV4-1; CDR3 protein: ASSQDRSMSGTQF
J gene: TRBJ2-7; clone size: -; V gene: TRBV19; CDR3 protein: ASSAWTGGYEQY
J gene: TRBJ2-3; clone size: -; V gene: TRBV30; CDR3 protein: AWSVRGVDAQY
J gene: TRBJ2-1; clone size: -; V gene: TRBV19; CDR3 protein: ASSSILRGGSYNEQF